These T cell receptor beta chains were read from a single sample in a study of blood T cell repertoires in COVID-19. The table came from immunoSEQ multiplex PCR; TCRdb's copy has only in-frame clones and leaves some out. This sample yields 150,000 to 200,000 clones, of which 81% are seen a single time; 9.5% to 11% belongs to the top ten. The sequenced material came from peripheral blood. The receptors were sampled from a woman aged 35 to 49 with COVID-19, enrolled during active disease. Both conserved end residues are part of each CDR3. Fields, in order: clone size, V gene, J gene, D gene, CDR3 DNA, CDR3 protein. A D gene is named only where the DNA matches it firmly. Size is omitted from some rows. Given values are once, few, many or a class for expanded clones.

clone size: -; V gene: TRBV6-5; J gene: TRBJ1-2; D gene: TRBD1; CDR3 DNA: TGTGCCAGCGTGGAGGGGGCTTTTAACTATGGCTACACCTTC; CDR3 protein: CASVEGAFNYGYTF
clone size: -; V gene: TRBV18; J gene: TRBJ2-5; D gene: TRBD2; CDR3 DNA: TGTGCCAGCTCACCACCGACCCTAGCGGGGGACGAGACCCAGTACTTC; CDR3 protein: CASSPPTLAGDETQYF
clone size: -; V gene: TRBV25-1; J gene: TRBJ1-5; D gene: TRBD1; CDR3 DNA: TGTGCCAGCAGTGATGGGACAGGGGGCTTCGGTCAGCCCCAGCATTTT; CDR3 protein: CASSDGTGGFGQPQHF
clone size: -; V gene: TRBV29-1; J gene: TRBJ2-7; D gene: TRBD1; CDR3 DNA: TGCAGCGTACCGGGACAGGGGGCCGCCTACGAGCAGTACTTC; CDR3 protein: CSVPGQGAAYEQYF
clone size: -; V gene: TRBV5-8; J gene: TRBJ1-1; D gene: -; CDR3 DNA: TGTGCCAGCAGCCGAACGGGGAACACTGAAGCTTTCTTT; CDR3 protein: CASSRTGNTEAFF
clone size: few; V gene: TRBV28; J gene: TRBJ1-6; D gene: -; CDR3 DNA: TGTGCCAGCAGCTGGGACACCGATTCACCCCTCCACTTT; CDR3 protein: CASSWDTDSPLHF
clone size: -; V gene: TRBV5-3; J gene: TRBJ1-3; D gene: -; CDR3 DNA: TGTGCCAGAAGCTTGGACAGCTCTGGAAACACCATATATTTT; CDR3 protein: CARSLDSSGNTIYF
clone size: -; V gene: TRBV10-1; J gene: TRBJ2-3; D gene: -; CDR3 DNA: TGCGCCAGCAGTGACAACACAGATACGCAGTATTTT; CDR3 protein: CASSDNTDTQYF
clone size: -; V gene: TRBV29-1; J gene: TRBJ2-5; D gene: TRBD2; CDR3 DNA: TGCAGCGTTTCTAGCGGGGAGATCGCGACCCAGTACTTC; CDR3 protein: CSVSSGEIATQYF
clone size: -; V gene: TRBV24-1; J gene: TRBJ2-5; D gene: -; CDR3 DNA: TGTGCCACCAGTGCCCAGGGGACCCAGTACTTC; CDR3 protein: CATSAQGTQYF
clone size: -; V gene: TRBV11-2; J gene: TRBJ2-3; D gene: -; CDR3 DNA: TGTGCCAGCAGTCAGGGGTGGGGGCCGGAGGATACGCAGTATTTT; CDR3 protein: CASSQGWGPEDTQYF
clone size: -; V gene: TRBV6-1; J gene: TRBJ1-2; D gene: -; CDR3 DNA: TGTGCCAGCAGTGAAAGGGGAGGGCGTAGGTCTGGCTACACCTTC; CDR3 protein: CASSERGGRRSGYTF
clone size: -; V gene: TRBV19; J gene: TRBJ1-5; D gene: TRBD1; CDR3 DNA: TGTGCCAGTAGTACAGGGGGAGGAGGATCCCAGCATTTT; CDR3 protein: CASSTGGGGSQHF
clone size: -; V gene: TRBV10-3; J gene: TRBJ1-1; D gene: -; CDR3 DNA: TGTGCCATCAGGAGACAGTCATTCATGAACACTGAAGCTTTCTTT; CDR3 protein: CAIRRQSFMNTEAFF
clone size: -; V gene: TRBV2; J gene: TRBJ2-1; D gene: TRBD2; CDR3 DNA: TGTGGCGGGAGCTCCTACAATGAGCAGTTCTTC; CDR3 protein: CGGSSYNEQFF
clone size: -; V gene: TRBV30; J gene: TRBJ2-2; D gene: TRBD2; CDR3 DNA: TGTGCCTGGAGTGTAATAGCGGGAGGGACCGGGGAGCTGTTTTTT; CDR3 protein: CAWSVIAGGTGELFF
clone size: -; V gene: TRBV7-2; J gene: TRBJ2-1; D gene: TRBD2; CDR3 DNA: TGTGCCAGCAGCCCATTCCGACTAGCGGCCTACAATGAGCAGTTCTTC; CDR3 protein: CASSPFRLAAYNEQFF
clone size: -; V gene: TRBV29-1; J gene: TRBJ1-2; D gene: TRBD1; CDR3 DNA: TGCAGCGTTGTCAGGGACAGGGGAAGACTTAACTATGGCTACACCTTC; CDR3 protein: CSVVRDRGRLNYGYTF
clone size: -; V gene: TRBV19; J gene: TRBJ2-1; D gene: -; CDR3 DNA: TGTGCCAGTAGTAGAGACTTAGTCTACAATGAGCAGTTCTTC; CDR3 protein: CASSRDLVYNEQFF
clone size: -; V gene: TRBV28; J gene: TRBJ2-7; D gene: TRBD2; CDR3 DNA: TGTGCCAGCAGTTTTACGGCGGGAGGCCGATACGAGCAGTACTTC; CDR3 protein: CASSFTAGGRYEQYF
clone size: -; V gene: TRBV3-1/TRBV3-2; J gene: TRBJ2-5; D gene: TRBD2; CDR3 DNA: TGTGCCAGCAGCCAAGACCCAACTAGCGGGAGACCGGATCGGGAGACCCAGTACTTC; CDR3 protein: CASSQDPTSGRPDRETQYF
clone size: -; V gene: TRBV9; J gene: TRBJ2-1; D gene: TRBD1; CDR3 DNA: TGTGCCAGCATCGACAGGGGGCGCCGGCGGACCTTCTACAATGAGCAGTTCTTC; CDR3 protein: CASIDRGRRRTFYNEQFF
clone size: -; V gene: TRBV7-9; J gene: TRBJ2-7; D gene: TRBD2; CDR3 DNA: TGTGCCAGCAGCCTGTACCTAGCGGGAGCGACCTACGAGCAGTACTTC; CDR3 protein: CASSLYLAGATYEQYF
clone size: once; V gene: TRBV28; J gene: TRBJ1-1; D gene: -; CDR3 DNA: TGTGCCAGCAAGTCTCAGATAAACACTGAAGCTTTCTTT; CDR3 protein: CASKSQINTEAFF
clone size: -; V gene: TRBV30; J gene: TRBJ1-2; D gene: -; CDR3 DNA: TGTGCCTGGAGTGTTTATTCCGGGAGTGGCTACACCTTC; CDR3 protein: CAWSVYSGSGYTF
clone size: many; V gene: TRBV4-2; J gene: TRBJ1-2; D gene: -; CDR3 DNA: TGTGCCAGCAGCCAAGATAGTGGCAGCCGCGGAGGTGGCTACACCTTC; CDR3 protein: CASSQDSGSRGGGYTF
clone size: once; V gene: TRBV28; J gene: TRBJ2-2; D gene: -; CDR3 DNA: TGTGCCAGCAGTTATCAGGGTAGGGCCGGGGAGCTGTTTTTT; CDR3 protein: CASSYQGRAGELFF
clone size: -; V gene: TRBV18; J gene: TRBJ2-5; D gene: TRBD2; CDR3 DNA: TGTGCCAGCTCACAACCCGGGGGGAATCAAGAGACCCAGTACTTC; CDR3 protein: CASSQPGGNQETQYF
clone size: -; V gene: TRBV19; J gene: TRBJ1-5; D gene: TRBD1; CDR3 DNA: TGTGCCAGTAGAACCGGGACAGGAAGCAATCAGCCCCAGCATTTT; CDR3 protein: CASRTGTGSNQPQHF
clone size: -; V gene: TRBV9; J gene: TRBJ1-4; D gene: TRBD1; CDR3 DNA: TGTGCCAGCAGCCCTACAGGGGGCGAACATGAAAAACTGTTTTTT; CDR3 protein: CASSPTGGEHEKLFF
clone size: -; V gene: TRBV19; J gene: TRBJ2-3; D gene: -; CDR3 DNA: TGTGCCAGTAGTATGGGAAGGCAGGGAATAGATACGCAGTATTTT; CDR3 protein: CASSMGRQGIDTQYF
clone size: -; V gene: TRBV13; J gene: TRBJ1-1; D gene: -; CDR3 DNA: TGTGCCAGCAGCTTAGGCCGGAGTGCTATTGAAGCTTTCTTT; CDR3 protein: CASSLGRSAIEAFF
clone size: -; V gene: TRBV19; J gene: TRBJ2-5; D gene: TRBD2; CDR3 DNA: TGTGCCAGTAGTATAGCGGGGGGGCTGCGTTATCGAGAGACCCAGTACTTC; CDR3 protein: CASSIAGGLRYRETQYF
clone size: many; V gene: TRBV7-8; J gene: TRBJ1-1; D gene: -; CDR3 DNA: TGTGCCAGCATCCCCTTTGGCAGCGAAACTGAAGCTTTCTTT; CDR3 protein: CASIPFGSETEAFF
clone size: -; V gene: TRBV5-4; J gene: TRBJ1-2; D gene: -; CDR3 DNA: TGTGCCAGCTCTTTGAACTATGGCTACACCTTC; CDR3 protein: CASSLNYGYTF
clone size: -; V gene: TRBV24-1; J gene: TRBJ2-2; D gene: -; CDR3 DNA: TGTGCCACCAGTGACCCTACAAAAGGAGATACGACCGGGGAGCTGTTTTTT; CDR3 protein: CATSDPTKGDTTGELFF
clone size: -; V gene: TRBV29-1; J gene: TRBJ2-1; D gene: -; CDR3 DNA: TGCAGCGTTGAAGGGTCTAGGAGGAATGAGCAGTTCTTC; CDR3 protein: CSVEGSRRNEQFF
clone size: -; V gene: TRBV12-3/TRBV12-4; J gene: TRBJ1-2; D gene: TRBD1; CDR3 DNA: TGTGCCAGCAGTTTCGGGACAGGGGTTGGCTACACCTTC; CDR3 protein: CASSFGTGVGYTF
clone size: -; V gene: TRBV3-1/TRBV3-2; J gene: TRBJ1-6; D gene: -; CDR3 DNA: TGTGCCAGCAGCCAAGCTTCCGCGGGGGCCCGATCACCCCTCCACTTT; CDR3 protein: CASSQASAGARSPLHF
clone size: -; V gene: TRBV7-9; J gene: TRBJ2-7; D gene: TRBD2; CDR3 DNA: TGTGCCAGCAGCTATGGGGGGACTAGCTCCTACGAGCAGTACTTC; CDR3 protein: CASSYGGTSSYEQYF
clone size: -; V gene: TRBV27; J gene: TRBJ2-1; D gene: TRBD2; CDR3 DNA: TGTGCCAGCAGCAGGACTAGCGCGAGCTCCTACAATGAGCAGTTCTTC; CDR3 protein: CASSRTSASSYNEQFF
clone size: few; V gene: TRBV27; J gene: TRBJ2-3; D gene: -; CDR3 DNA: TGTGCCAGCAGATCCAAAGGGGGGGGGCGCCAATCTAGCACAGATACGCAGTATTTT; CDR3 protein: CASRSKGGGRQSSTDTQYF
clone size: -; V gene: TRBV6-5; J gene: TRBJ2-1; D gene: TRBD2; CDR3 DNA: TGTGCCAGCAGCCAAGGGGCGGGAGGGTACAATGAGCAGTTCTTC; CDR3 protein: CASSQGAGGYNEQFF
clone size: -; V gene: TRBV2; J gene: TRBJ1-2; D gene: -; CDR3 DNA: TGTGCCAGCAGTGAAGCCAGGGCTCCAGTCGATGGCTACACCTTC; CDR3 protein: CASSEARAPVDGYTF